The present TCR beta chain was sequenced within a study of T cell responses to AZD1222 COVID-19 vaccine. Study findings and constraints: Unmutated variant regions are reportedly the target of nearly half of TCRs that are spike-specific. Vaccine-associated CD4 TCRs spanned spike, dominant at 160-218 and 743-854. The donor group comprised mostly white British people and more females; the analysis possibly underestimated clonal diversity. Recipients of AZD1222 seropositive at baseline numbered only 5 or 6.

Trimming pared 2 bases from V and 7 bases from J, leaving 12 bases between. CDR1 and CDR2 (germline): GTSNPN, SVGIG (reference sequence). The CDR3 covers 13 residues. In the case of this clone: Its antigen is undetermined.

The table came from immunoSEQ multiplex PCR; TCRdb's copy has only in-frame clones and leaves some out. Here the sample spans 150,000 to 180,000 clones, 86% being singletons. This material consisted of peripheral blood, taken on day 0 of MenACWY control vaccination. This TCR derives from an adult in good health. The V gene is TRBV30, the J gene TRBJ1-5, with a possible D match to TRBD1 (6 bases). The CDR3 DNA follows: TGTGCCTGGAGTTTGGCAGGGGCCCAGCCCCAGCATTTT. It translates to CAWSLAGAQPQHF.